Sequencing of this T cell receptor beta chain was carried out in a study of blood T cell repertoires in COVID-19. V lost 5 bases and J lost 5; bases outside the gene matches: 8. Germline V CDR1 and CDR2: SGHTA, FQGNSA. This CDR3 region has 15 residues. Repertoires were generated with immunoSEQ multiplex PCR, while TCRdb's copy carries only in-frame clones and drops some. In the table there are roughly 120,000 clones, less than 95% of which are singletons. The sample was peripheral blood. This clonotype was obtained from a human donor with active COVID-19. The donor label of this sample is uncertain. The chain is built from TRBV7-2 and TRBJ2-5; 10 nucleotides match TRBD1. This CDR3 is CASSVTGTGVETQYF. The CDR3 nucleotides read TGTGCCAGCAGCGTAACCGGGACAGGGGTGGAGACCCAGTACTTC. Using reference TRBV7-2 and TRBJ2-5 for the parts outside the CDR3, the full variable domain is GAGVSQSPSNKVTEKGKDVELRCDPISGHTALYWYRQSLGQGLEFLIYFQGNSAPDKSGLPSDRFSAERTGGSVSTLTIQRTQQEDSAVYLCASSVTGTGVETQYFGPGTRLLVL.